The rows below give T cell receptor beta chains drawn from one sample of a study of T cell responses to AZD1222 COVID-19 vaccine. The protocol was immunoSEQ multiplex PCR, while the TCRdb copy is restricted to in-frame clones and leaves out a portion. Here the sample spans fewer than 150,000 clones, 88% being singletons. This specimen was peripheral blood, taken 28 days after the second AZD1222 dose. The receptors originated from an adult who received the AZD1222 COVID-19 vaccine. The CDR3 runs from the conserved cysteine through the conserved F or W. Each record gives: clone size, J gene, D gene, V gene, CDR3 DNA, CDR3 protein. A D gene is named only where the DNA matches it firmly. For some rows the clone size is stated as once, few or many, or as a class when expanded; others skip it.

clone_size: NA
j_call: TRBJ2-7
d_call: NA
v_call: TRBV11-1
cdr3_nt: TGTGCCAGCAGCTTGGAGACTTATGGAGGGTCGGGCGAGCAGTACTTC
cdr3_aa: CASSLETYGGSGEQYF

clone_size: NA
j_call: TRBJ1-1
d_call: NA
v_call: TRBV30
cdr3_nt: TGTGCCTGGTCAGGGATGAACACTGAAGCTTTCTTT
cdr3_aa: CAWSGMNTEAFF

clone_size: once
j_call: TRBJ2-7
d_call: TRBD2
v_call: TRBV4-2
cdr3_nt: TGTGCCAGCAGCCAAGACTGGCCGGGGGGGTCCTACGAGCAGTACTTC
cdr3_aa: CASSQDWPGGSYEQYF

clone_size: NA
j_call: TRBJ2-1
d_call: NA
v_call: TRBV11-2
cdr3_nt: TGTGCCAGCAGCTTAGGAGGTACGGGGAGCCTAGTCTTC
cdr3_aa: CASSLGGTGSLVF

clone_size: NA
j_call: TRBJ1-2
d_call: NA
v_call: TRBV9
cdr3_nt: TGTGCCAGCAGCGTAGAGGTACCTCCCTATGGCTACACCTTC
cdr3_aa: CASSVEVPPYGYTF

clone_size: NA
j_call: TRBJ1-5
d_call: NA
v_call: TRBV15
cdr3_nt: TGTGCCACCAGCAGAGTTAGGGGGTTCGATCAGCCCCAGCATTTT
cdr3_aa: CATSRVRGFDQPQHF

clone_size: NA
j_call: TRBJ2-2
d_call: NA
v_call: TRBV24-1
cdr3_nt: TGTGCCACCAGTGATCCCGGGACTAACACCGGGGAGCTGTTTTTT
cdr3_aa: CATSDPGTNTGELFF

clone_size: NA
j_call: TRBJ2-7
d_call: TRBD1
v_call: TRBV15
cdr3_nt: TGTGCCACCAGCAGAGGGTTCGGGACAGGGGGTTACGAGCAGTACTTC
cdr3_aa: CATSRGFGTGGYEQYF

clone_size: NA
j_call: TRBJ2-2
d_call: NA
v_call: TRBV9
cdr3_nt: TGTGCCAGCAGCCCCAGGAAGCGGTCAGCGGTCGGGGAGCTGTTTTTT
cdr3_aa: CASSPRKRSAVGELFF

clone_size: NA
j_call: TRBJ1-2
d_call: NA
v_call: TRBV3-1/TRBV3-2
cdr3_nt: TGTGCCAGCAGCCAAGACACTAGGAGCTACACCTTC
cdr3_aa: CASSQDTRSYTF

clone_size: once
j_call: TRBJ2-7
d_call: NA
v_call: TRBV14
cdr3_nt: TGTGCCAGCAGCCTTTATGGACAGTCTCAGCAGTACTTC
cdr3_aa: CASSLYGQSQQYF

clone_size: NA
j_call: TRBJ2-4
d_call: NA
v_call: TRBV6-2/TRBV6-3
cdr3_nt: TGTGCCAGCAGCTCAAATTTTCTGGGGTCGAACATTCAGTACTTC
cdr3_aa: CASSSNFLGSNIQYF

clone_size: once
j_call: TRBJ2-5
d_call: TRBD2
v_call: TRBV6-5
cdr3_nt: TGTGCCAGCAACGGGGGGGGCTTAACCTCAGAGACCCAGTACTTC
cdr3_aa: CASNGGGLTSETQYF

clone_size: NA
j_call: TRBJ2-7
d_call: TRBD1
v_call: TRBV28
cdr3_nt: TGTGCCAGCAGTTTAATCGGGACAGGCGTGTACGAGCAGTACTTC
cdr3_aa: CASSLIGTGVYEQYF

clone_size: few
j_call: TRBJ1-1
d_call: NA
v_call: TRBV3-1/TRBV3-2
cdr3_nt: TGTGCCAGCAGCCAAAACCCCAGGAACGCTTTCTTT
cdr3_aa: CASSQNPRNAFF